This T cell receptor beta chain came from a study of monozygotic twins with inflammatory bowel disease (dated by TCRdb to the late 2010s). About the full investigation: A total of roughly 28 monozygotic twin pairs were included in the full study, comprising nine German pairs (four IBD-concordant, five IBD-discordant) and 19 IBD-discordant Danish pairs. Within discordant pairs, disease-associated traits were sought mainly by comparing IBD patients with their genetically identical healthy co-twins. Each individual had, on average, about 151 000 unique TCRalpha sequences and 181 000 unique TCRbeta sequences available for analysis. Study-wide findings and limitations: IBD patients shared fewer clonotypes with other individuals than healthy twins did, most markedly in patients showing signs of disease activity. No single strong signal or clonotype linked to IBD turned up in the results, so the idea that one exists was not supported. Different T cell subtypes could not be distinguished in the analysis. Repertoire similarity did not differ between concordant and discordant twins, which could be due to limited statistical power. Because patients were on differing immunosuppressive treatments, the repertoires may have picked up extra background noise and inter-individual variability. Measured by the inverse Simpson index, TCRbeta repertoire diversity was lower in IBD patients than in their healthy co-twins.

Including cysteine and phenylalanine, the CDR3 has 14 amino acids. The entry carries no DNA sequence. CDR1 and CDR2 are drawn from the germline V gene: KGHDR, SFDVKD. From each donor, an approximately 2.5 ml peripheral blood sample was drawn into PAXgene tubes and stored at -80 degrees C. Total RNA was isolated from whole blood with the PAXgene blood miRNA kit on an automated QIAcube, without T cell sorting. Deep TCRalpha and TCRbeta repertoire profiling with unique molecular barcoding was performed on peripheral blood of monozygotic twin pairs concordant or discordant for inflammatory bowel disease. Smoking habits were recorded for all twin pairs, and each individual was classified as a current, former or never smoker. For this clonotype: Its antigen target is currently unknown.

Library preparation used 5' RACE. Each TCR library was prepared from around 3,400 ng of total RNA. For each sample, cDNA synthesis was carried out in eight separate reactions using SMARTScribe reverse transcriptase. Unique molecular identifiers containing a 6-nucleotide sample barcode were introduced through template switching during cDNA synthesis. TCRalpha and TCRbeta cDNA was amplified in two nested PCRs of 16 and 9 cycles, and bead purification was carried out after each PCR. Before amplification, the cDNA was both treated with uracil DNA-glycosylase and purified with the QIAquick PCR purification kit. The second PCR added Illumina TruSeq-compatible adapters along with sample-specific barcodes. TapeStation and Qubit were used to check library quality and concentration, and roughly 4.6 ng of each library was pooled. Pooled libraries were sequenced on an Illumina HiSeq2500 single-index Rapid Run with 2 x 100 bp reads and custom sequencing primers. The authors processed their data as follows. MiGEC version 1.2.6 was used for UMI-based consensus assembly to correct PCR and sequencing errors. MiXCR version 2.1.1 was used to carry out V(D)J alignment, clonotype assembly and CDR3 extraction. Normalisation of gene usage, clonotype sharing and MAIT/NKT TCR abundance was achieved by analysing the top 1000, 10 000 and 20 000 clonotypes per sample. Diversity was computed as the inverse Simpson index with the vegan R package after downsampling to 27 000 UMIs. Statistical testing used paired Mann-Whitney U tests on the discordant twin pairs and applied Benjamini-Hochberg correction for multiple testing. Each CDR3 protein sequence appears as one entry after TCRdb reprocessed the reads, and no DNA is included. The V and J calls, along with clone size, are taken from TCRdb and not from the paper's own processing. This sample's listing comprises hundreds of thousands of distinct CDR3 sequences. Clones ranked in the top ten supply 2.4% of the sample.

This clonotype was obtained from a human donor with ulcerative colitis or Crohn's disease, or a healthy co-twin of an affected twin (not recorded which). Recombination linked TRBV24-1 to TRBJ1-2. Material: blood. Here the CDR3 is given as CATSDSGRSYGYTF.